This TCR beta chain was captured by sequencing in a study of vaccination and CD4 T cells after COVID-19. Treatment described: roughly nine-day PBMC culture with coronavirus spike peptide pools or control peptides (ViraFEST assay). About this clonotype: The antigen is not known.

Once obtained from cultured CD4+ T cells, the DNA was sequenced using the Oncomine TCR Beta short-read assay. Each CDR3 protein gets one entry after TCRdb re-called the PCR reads with MiXCR. The data hold about 4,400 distinct CDR3 sequences, with about 37% observed a single time. Sequences were derived from CD4+ T cells from blood, cultured in vitro, sampled after SARS-CoV-2 vaccination. This receptor was identified in a human donor who had recovered from COVID-19.

The CDR3 DNA reads as TGTGCCAGCAGTTACTCGAACCTTTTGGACACTGAAGCTTTCTTT. Its translation: CASSYSNLLDTEAFF. The rearrangement joins TRBV6-7 to TRBJ1-1; D uncertain. TRBV6-7 is an ORF, and what it does is uncertain. V lost 0 bases and J lost 3, with 11 bases in between. There are 15 residues in the CDR3.